These T cell receptor beta chains were read from a single sample in a study of tumor-infiltrating lymphocytes in primary liver carcinoma. TCRdb itself ran the multiplex PCR reads through MiXCR, one entry per CDR3 protein. This table has just over 300,000 distinct CDR3 sequences, more than 55% appearing once. The specimen was peripheral blood. Every receptor here comes from a woman aged 25 to 45 with primary liver carcinoma and hepatitis B virus infection. Both conserved end residues are part of each CDR3. D genes are given only for firm matches. Size is stated for part of the rows, as once, few or many counts, or as a class when the clone is expanded.

V gene,D gene,J gene,clone size,CDR3 DNA,CDR3 protein
TRBV6-1,-,TRBJ1-5,many,TGTGCCAGCAGTGTAAGCTACCCGGGAGGAAATCAGCCCCAGCATTTT,CASSVSYPGGNQPQHF
TRBV29-1,TRBD2,TRBJ2-7,-,TGCAGCGTTGGACTAGCGGGAGGGCCCAGCTGCGAGCTGTACTTC,CSVGLAGGPSCELYF
TRBV12-3/TRBV12-4,TRBD2,TRBJ2-1,-,TGTACCAGCACCCCGGGACTAGCGTCGAATGAGCAGTTCTTC,CTSTPGLASNEQFF
TRBV12-3/TRBV12-4,-,TRBJ2-5,once,TGTGACAGCAGTTTAGCCCTGAGTAGCGGACAAGTGACCCAGTACTTC,CDSSLALSSGQVTQYF
TRBV11-1,TRBD2,TRBJ2-3,-,TGTGTCAGCAGACATGGGACTAGCGGGAAGGAGAATACGCAGTATTTT,CVSRHGTSGKENTQYF
TRBV6-5,TRBD2,TRBJ2-2,-,TGTGCCAGCAGAGCGGGAGACCTTACCGGGAAGCTGTTTTTT,CASRAGDLTGKLFF
TRBV4-1,-,TRBJ1-5,-,TGCGCCAGCACCCAAGGAGTCGGGGGGCGAAGCACAGATACGCAGCATTTT,CASTQGVGGRSTDTQHF
TRBV4-2,TRBD2,TRBJ2-1,-,TGTGCCAGCAGCCCACTAGCGGGAGGGTCCTCTGGGCAGTTCTTC,CASSPLAGGSSGQFF
TRBV12-3/TRBV12-4,-,TRBJ2-7,many,TGTGCCAGCAGTCCCCTCCCACAGGGACCCTACGAGCAGTACTTC,CASSPLPQGPYEQYF
TRBV20-1,-,TRBJ2-7,-,TGCAGTGCTAGAGATTCGGCTAGGAATCGCTACGAGCAGTACTTC,CSARDSARNRYEQYF
TRBV29-1,TRBD1,TRBJ1-2,-,TGCAGCGGGGCGAGTCAGACAGGGCCCTGTACTTATGGCCACACCTTC,CSGASQTGPCTYGHTF
TRBV11-1,-,TRBJ2-1,many,TGTGCCAGCAGCTTAGGATCCGGTGTGGTCCTCAATGAGCAGTTCTTC,CASSLGSGVVLNEQFF
TRBV6-6,-,TRBJ1-2,-,TGTGCCAGCAGTTACTCGACTAGCACCCGGGGTGGCTACACCTTC,CASSYSTSTRGGYTF
TRBV28,-,TRBJ1-2,-,TGTGCCAGCAGTTTAGCAGGCCAGGGGAAATATGGCTACACCTTC,CASSLAGQGKYGYTF
TRBV29-1,TRBD1,TRBJ1-1,few,TGCAGCGTTCAGAAGGGACAGGGGGGTTATGAAGCTTTCTTT,CSVQKGQGGYEAFF
TRBV12-3/TRBV12-4,-,TRBJ2-7,-,TGTGCCAGCAGTCCATGGGACATGGGGCACGAGCGGTACTTC,CASSPWDMGHERYF
TRBV11-3,-,TRBJ1-2,-,TGTGCCAGCAGCTACACGTCGGGGGCCGCCCTCACCAGCTACACCTTC,CASSYTSGAALTSYTF
TRBV6-6,-,TRBJ1-2,once,TGTGCCAGCAGTTACGGGAGGGCCGCTGGCTACACCTTC,CASSYGRAAGYTF
TRBV6-6,TRBD2,TRBJ2-7,-,TGTGCCAGCACGCCTAGCGGGATGTACGAGCGGTACTTC,CASTPSGMYERYF
TRBV5-1,TRBD2,TRBJ2-1,-,TGCGCCAGCAGCTTTTTCCCGGGACTAGGGGTAAATGAGCAGTTCTTC,CASSFFPGLGVNEQFF
TRBV4-2,-,TRBJ2-7,many,TGTGCCAGCAGCCCCCTATTGCCAGGCTCCTACGAGCAGTACTTC,CASSPLLPGSYEQYF
TRBV11-1,TRBD2,TRBJ2-2,-,TGTACCAGCAGCAGGGGACTAGCTGCCACCGGGGAGCTGTTTTTT,CTSSRGLAATGELFF
TRBV6-6,-,TRBJ2-1,many,TGTGCCAGCAGTTCCAGGGATGAGCAGTTCTTC,CASSSRDEQFF
TRBV12-3/TRBV12-4,-,TRBJ1-1,few,TGTGCCAGCAGTTACACCCCGGCCCTCGAGGGAACTGAAGCTTTCTTT,CASSYTPALEGTEAFF
TRBV6-6,-,TRBJ1-4,-,TGTGCCAGCAGCCGAGTCTGGGATGAAAAACTGTTTTTT,CASSRVWDEKLFF
TRBV6-5,TRBD2,TRBJ2-2,few,TGTGCCAGCAGTTACGGGACTAGCGGGAGGACCGCCTCAACCACCGGGGAGCTGTTTTTT,CASSYGTSGRTASTTGELFF
TRBV29-1,TRBD1,TRBJ2-1,many,TGCAGCGTTGAATGGCCAGGGGGCTTAAGTGAGCAGTTCTTC,CSVEWPGGLSEQFF
TRBV13,-,TRBJ2-7,-,TGTGCCAGCAGCAAGGGGAGCCTAGAGCAGTACTTC,CASSKGSLEQYF
TRBV4-1,TRBD1,TRBJ2-6,-,TGCGCCAGCAGCGCCCACAGGGGAACCGGGGCCAACGTCCTGACTTTC,CASSAHRGTGANVLTF
TRBV6-5,-,TRBJ1-2,-,TGTGCCAGCAGTTCCCAGGGGTATAACTATGGCTACACCTTC,CASSSQGYNYGYTF
TRBV6-1,-,TRBJ2-5,-,TGTGCCACTAGTGAAAACAGGCTCACACAAGAGACCCAGTACTTC,CATSENRLTQETQYF
TRBV6-6,TRBD1,TRBJ2-5,-,TGTGCCAGCAGTACAGGGGGCAGGGATGGGAAGGAGACCCAGTACTTC,CASSTGGRDGKETQYF